This entry lists 18 T cell receptor beta chains sequenced from one sample in a study of response to subunit inactivated influenza vaccine. One entry per CDR3 protein, called by TCRdb with MiXCR from the RT-PCR reads. This table has more than 700,000 distinct CDR3 sequences, roughly 20% appearing once. Sample: PBMCs from blood, taken 4 to 6 days after vaccination. The origin of the receptors is a man between 45 and 60 years old who received an inactivated influenza vaccine.

This chain links TRBV2 with TRBJ2-3, with D possibly TRBD2 on 5 matching bases. CDR3 length: 14 residues. Germline CDR1 SNHLY, CDR2 FYNNEI. The V and J ends lost 7 bases and 0 bases respectively, with 11 bases between them. The CDR3 is CASNDQRSTDTQYF. The CDR3, as DNA: TGTGCCAGCAATGACCAGCGGAGCACAGATACGCAGTATTTT.

The chain is built from TRBV5-1 and TRBJ2-1, with 9 bases that match TRBD1. There are 14 residues in the CDR3. Losses at the gene ends were 4 bases for V and 5 bases for J; bases not matched to a gene: 4. Germline-derived CDR1 and CDR2 are SGHRS and YFSETQ. Here the CDR3 reads CASSLTGGNNEQFF. The DNA for the CDR3 is TGCGCCAGCAGCCTGACAGGGGGAAACAATGAGCAGTTCTTC. Using reference TRBV5-1 and TRBJ2-1 for the parts outside the CDR3, the full variable domain is KAGVTQTPRYLIKTRGQQVTLSCSPISGHRSVSWYQQTPGQGLQFLFEYFSETQRNKGNFPGRFSGRQFSNSRSEMNVSTLELGDSALYLCASSLTGGNNEQFFGPGTRLTVL.

The chain is built from TRBV12-5 and TRBJ2-1, with TRBD1 identical over 12 bases. Losses at the gene ends were 5 bases for V and 5 bases for J; bases not matched to a gene: 4. The CDR3 is made up of 15 amino acids. Germline V CDR1 and CDR2: LGHNT, FRNRAP. The CDR3 sequence is CASGEGQGAHNEQFF. DNA for the CDR3: TGTGCTAGTGGTGAGGGACAGGGGGCCCACAATGAGCAGTTCTTC.

This clonotype was counted between two and nine times. CDR3 sequence reads: CASSLHPLRAGEDTQYF. As DNA, the CDR3 is TGTGCCAGCAGCTTACACCCCCTACGGGCAGGGGAAGATACGCAGTATTTT. The chain couples TRBV7-9 to TRBJ2-3, with TRBD1 as a possible D gene (6 bases). The CDR3 loop spans 17 amino acids. V was pared by 2 bases and J by 5 bases, with 20 bases between. Germline V lookup: CDR1 SEHNR, CDR2 FQNEAQ (reference sequence).

The rearrangement joins TRBV27 to TRBJ2-2, with a weak D call TRBD1 (6 bases). Germline-derived CDR1 and CDR2 are MNHEY and SMNVEV (reference sequence). The CDR3 runs 18 residues. V was trimmed by 8 bases and J by 0 bases, leaving 22 bases between them. The CDR3 DNA reads as TGTGCCAGCTCCACCCGGGACAATATCTTCGCGAACACCGGGGAGCTGTTTTTT. Protein product: CASSTRDNIFANTGELFF.

This clonotype was picked up a small number of times. Written as DNA, the CDR3 is TGTGCCAGCAGCGTCAGGGGGCGAGGGGCCAAAAACATTCAGTACTTC. This gives the protein CASSVRGRGAKNIQYF. The chain joins TRBV7-9 to TRBJ2-4; TRBD1 agrees at 8 bases. CDR1 SEHNR and CDR2 FQNEAQ come from the germline V gene (reference sequence). Losses at the gene ends were 5 bases for V and 1 base for J; bases not matched to a gene: 7. This CDR3 is 16 amino acids long.

The gene calls are TRBV14 and TRBJ2-3, with 13 bases that match TRBD2. The CDR3 consists of 15 residues. Trimming at V came to 4 bases and at J to 3 bases, leaving 1 base not matched to a gene. Germline loops: CDR1 SGHDN, CDR2 FVKESK. The CDR3 DNA follows: TGTGCCAGCAGCCGGACTAGCGGGAGAACAGATACGCAGTATTTT. It is translated as CASSRTSGRTDTQYF.

The chain couples TRBV20-1 to TRBJ2-7; 8 bases fit TRBD2. This CDR3 has 15 amino acids. The junction had 10 bases not matched to a gene; V was cut back by 6 bases and J by 0 bases. The germline gives CDR1 DFQATT, CDR2 SNEGSKA (reference sequence). CDR3 sequence (DNA): TGCAGTGCCGCAGGGCGGAGCGGGAGCTCCTACGAGCAGTACTTC. It specifies CSAAGRSGSSYEQYF.

This clonotype was counted a few times. This chain joins TRBV20-1 and TRBJ1-1; a possible D gene is TRBD1 (6 bases). Germline assignment: CDR1 DFQATT and CDR2 SNEGSKA (reference sequence). Trimming pared 5 bases from V and 2 bases from J, leaving 12 bases between. The length of the CDR3 is 13 residues. The CDR3 DNA reads as TGCAGTGCTGAGGGGGATCCCAACACTGAAGCTTTCTTT. Translation: CSAEGDPNTEAFF.

This clonotype came up a few times. The chain uses TRBV29-1 and TRBJ2-7; no clear D. The CDR3 covers 15 residues. V was trimmed by 1 base and J by 0 bases, leaving 13 bases between them. Germline loops: CDR1 SQVTM, CDR2 ANQGSEA. The CDR3 is CSVEVRDSLSYEQYF. Written as DNA, the CDR3 is TGCAGCGTTGAAGTAAGGGATTCGCTCTCCTACGAGCAGTACTTC.

The chain combines TRBV12-3 or TRBV12-4 with TRBJ1-4, with D unclear. V dropped 7 bases and J dropped 4 bases, with 10 bases sitting between them. The CDR3 runs 13 residues. Here the CDR3 reads CASKGGSNEKLFF. Written as DNA, the CDR3 is TGTGCCAGCAAAGGAGGGAGTAATGAAAAACTGTTTTTT.

The chain carries TRBV20-1 and TRBJ2-2; D remains ambiguous. Germline CDR1 is DFQATT and CDR2 is SNEGSKA (reference sequence). The V end lost 5 bases, the J end lost 4 bases, and 11 bases lay between the germline ends. This CDR3 comprises 13 residues. CDR3 sequence: CSAPRLRTGELFF. DNA for the CDR3: TGCAGTGCTCCACGACTCCGCACCGGGGAGCTGTTTTTT.

This clonotype appeared a few times. The gene calls are TRBV7-8 and TRBJ2-1, with D perhaps matching TRBD2 (5 bases). Trimming took 2 bases from V and 9 from J, leaving 11 bases between them. The germline V gene has CDR1 SGHVS and CDR2 FQNEAQ. CDR3 length equals 13 residues. CDR3 protein: CASSLPGSAEQFF. The CDR3 DNA reads as TGTGCCAGCAGCTTACCGGGGTCGGCTGAGCAGTTCTTC.

This chain's CDR3 is CASSLVDPSTDTQYF. The CDR3 bases are TGCGCCAGCAGCTTGGTAGACCCTAGCACAGATACGCAGTATTTT. The V call is TRBV5-1, the J call TRBJ2-3; D gene uncertain. Trimming left V 0 bases short and J 0 bases short, with 8 bases between. The CDR3 length is 15 residues. From germline, CDR1 is SGHRS and CDR2 YFSETQ.

The chain uses TRBV5-4 and TRBJ2-7; 9 bases map to TRBD2. V shed 2 bases and J 5 bases; nucleotides not matched to a gene: 5. This CDR3 is built from 14 residues. Germline values: CDR1 SGHNT, CDR2 YYREEE (reference sequence). CDR3 coding DNA: TGTGCCAGCAGCTTCCCAGCGGGGGGAAACGAGCAGTACTTC. It yields the protein CASSFPAGGNEQYF.

This clonotype occurred many times. The rearrangement uses TRBV7-2 and TRBJ2-5, with a tentative D call TRBD1 (6 bases). Trimming stripped 1 base from V and 4 bases from J, with 16 bases between. The V gene's germline CDR1 is SGHTA and CDR2 FQGNSA. The CDR3 contains 16 residues. The CDR3 sequence: CASSLGDMGGRETQYF. As DNA, the CDR3 is TGTGCCAGCAGCTTAGGGGACATGGGCGGGCGAGAGACCCAGTACTTC.

This clonotype was detected only a few times. The chain combines TRBV4-3 with TRBJ2-1; possibly TRBD2 for D (6 bases). Germline V lookup: CDR1 LGHNA, CDR2 YSLEER. The CDR3 contains 13 residues. V dropped 0 bases and J dropped 9 bases, with 9 bases sitting between them. The CDR3 loop is CASSQETRGEQFF. The CDR3 DNA sequence: TGCGCCAGCAGCCAAGAGACTAGAGGTGAGCAGTTCTTC.

This clonotype was found a few times. The chain employs TRBV5-1 and TRBJ2-7; 12 bases align to TRBD1. Germline lookup yields CDR1 SGHRS and CDR2 YFSETQ. This CDR3 spans 15 amino acids. The V and J ends lost 4 bases and 7 bases, in that order; junction bases with no gene match: 9. CDR3 amino acids: CASSPTGTGGGEQYF. The CDR3 DNA is TGCGCCAGCAGCCCGACCGGGACAGGGGGCGGGGAGCAGTACTTC.